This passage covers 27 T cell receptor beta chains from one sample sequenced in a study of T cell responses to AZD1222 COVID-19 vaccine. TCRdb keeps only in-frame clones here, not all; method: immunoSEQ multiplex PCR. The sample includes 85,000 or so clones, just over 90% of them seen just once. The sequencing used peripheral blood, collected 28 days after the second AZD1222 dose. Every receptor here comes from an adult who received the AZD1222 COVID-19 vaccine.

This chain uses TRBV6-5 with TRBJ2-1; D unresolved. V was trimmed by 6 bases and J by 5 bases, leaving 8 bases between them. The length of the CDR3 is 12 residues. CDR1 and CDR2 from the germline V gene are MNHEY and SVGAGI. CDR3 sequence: CASRRTDNEQFF. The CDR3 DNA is TGTGCCAGCAGGCGGACCGACAATGAGCAGTTCTTC.

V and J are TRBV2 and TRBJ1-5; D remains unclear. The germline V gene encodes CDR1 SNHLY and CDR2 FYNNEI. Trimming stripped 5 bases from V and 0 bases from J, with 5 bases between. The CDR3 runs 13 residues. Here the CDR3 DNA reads TGTGCCAGCAGTTATAATAGCAATCAGCCCCAGCATTTT. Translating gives CASSYNSNQPQHF. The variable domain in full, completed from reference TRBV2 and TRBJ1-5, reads EPEVTQTPSHQVTQMGQEVILRCVPISNHLYFYWYRQILGQKVEFLVSFYNNEISEKSEIFDDQFSVERPDGSNFTLKIRSTKLEDSAMYFCASSYNSNQPQHFGDGTRLSIL.

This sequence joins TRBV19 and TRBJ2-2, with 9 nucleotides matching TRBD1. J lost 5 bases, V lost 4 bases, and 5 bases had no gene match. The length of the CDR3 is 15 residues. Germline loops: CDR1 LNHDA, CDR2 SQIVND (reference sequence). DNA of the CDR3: TGTGCCAGTAGTAACGGACAGGGGAAAACCGGGGAGCTGTTTTTT. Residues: CASSNGQGKTGELFF.

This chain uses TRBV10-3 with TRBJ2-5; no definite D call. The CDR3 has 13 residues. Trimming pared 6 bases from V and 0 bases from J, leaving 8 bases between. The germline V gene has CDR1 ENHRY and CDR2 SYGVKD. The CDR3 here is CAIRAADQETQYF. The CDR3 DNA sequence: TGTGCCATCAGGGCGGCAGACCAAGAGACCCAGTACTTC.

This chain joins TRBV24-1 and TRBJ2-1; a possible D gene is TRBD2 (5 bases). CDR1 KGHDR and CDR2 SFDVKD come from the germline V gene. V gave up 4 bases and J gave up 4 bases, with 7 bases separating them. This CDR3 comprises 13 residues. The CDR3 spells CATSEDSYNEQFF. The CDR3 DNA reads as TGTGCCACCAGTGAGGACTCTTACAATGAGCAGTTCTTC.

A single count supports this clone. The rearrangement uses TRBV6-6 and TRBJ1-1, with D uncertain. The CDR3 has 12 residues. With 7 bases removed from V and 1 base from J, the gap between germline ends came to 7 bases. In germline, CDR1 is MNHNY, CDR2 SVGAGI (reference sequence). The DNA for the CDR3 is TGTGCCAGCACCGCAGGGAACACTGAAGCTTTCTTT. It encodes CASTAGNTEAFF.

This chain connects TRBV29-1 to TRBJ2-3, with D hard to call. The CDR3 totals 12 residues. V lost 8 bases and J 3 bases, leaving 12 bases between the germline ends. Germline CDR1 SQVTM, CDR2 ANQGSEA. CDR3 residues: CSSDGLTDTQYF. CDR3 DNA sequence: TGCAGCTCCGACGGTCTAACAGATACGCAGTATTTT.

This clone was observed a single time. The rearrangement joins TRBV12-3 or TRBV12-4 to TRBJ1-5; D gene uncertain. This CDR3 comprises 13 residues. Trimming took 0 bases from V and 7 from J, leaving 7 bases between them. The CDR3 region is CASSLAPGQPQHF. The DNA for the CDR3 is TGTGCCAGCAGTTTAGCGCCTGGGCAGCCCCAGCATTTT.

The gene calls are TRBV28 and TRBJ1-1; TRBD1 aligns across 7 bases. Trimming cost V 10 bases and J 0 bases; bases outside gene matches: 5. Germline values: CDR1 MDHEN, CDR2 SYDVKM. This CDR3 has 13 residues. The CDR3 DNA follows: TGTGCCACAGACAGGGAACTGAACACTGAAGCTTTCTTT. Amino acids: CATDRELNTEAFF.

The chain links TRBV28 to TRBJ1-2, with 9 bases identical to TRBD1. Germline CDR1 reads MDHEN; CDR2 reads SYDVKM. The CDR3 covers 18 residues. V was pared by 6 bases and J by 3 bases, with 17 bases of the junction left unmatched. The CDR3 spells CASSRPGTGSIRYYGYTF. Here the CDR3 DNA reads TGTGCCAGCAGCCGACCCGGGACAGGGAGTATCCGGTACTATGGCTACACCTTC.

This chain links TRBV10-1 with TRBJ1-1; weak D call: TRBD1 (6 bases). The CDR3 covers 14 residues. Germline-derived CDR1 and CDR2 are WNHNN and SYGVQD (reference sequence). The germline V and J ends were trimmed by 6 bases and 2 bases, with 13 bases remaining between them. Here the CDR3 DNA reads TGCGCCAGCAGCCCCAGGGGTTCCAACACTGAAGCTTTCTTT. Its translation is CASSPRGSNTEAFF.

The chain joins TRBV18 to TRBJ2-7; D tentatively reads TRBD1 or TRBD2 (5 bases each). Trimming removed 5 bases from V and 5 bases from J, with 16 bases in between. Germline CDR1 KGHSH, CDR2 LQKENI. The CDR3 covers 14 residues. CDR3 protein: CASSASSRVHEQYF. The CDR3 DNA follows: TGTGCCAGCTCAGCGTCTAGCAGGGTCCACGAGCAGTACTTC.

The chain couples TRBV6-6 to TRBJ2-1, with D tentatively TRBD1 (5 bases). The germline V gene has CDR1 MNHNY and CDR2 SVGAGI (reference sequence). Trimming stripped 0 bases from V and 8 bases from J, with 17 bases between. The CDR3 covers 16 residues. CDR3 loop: CASSYSIGEVWYEQFF. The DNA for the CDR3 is TGTGCCAGCAGTTACTCGATAGGGGAAGTCTGGTATGAGCAGTTCTTC.

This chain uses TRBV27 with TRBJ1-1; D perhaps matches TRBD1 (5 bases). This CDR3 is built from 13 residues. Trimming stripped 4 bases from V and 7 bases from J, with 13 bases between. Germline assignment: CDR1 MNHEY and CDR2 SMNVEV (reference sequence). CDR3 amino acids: CASSSRDGNEAFF. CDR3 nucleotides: TGTGCCAGCAGTTCTAGGGACGGTAATGAAGCTTTCTTT.

CDR3 sequence: CASSPRTGAREGYTF. CDR3 coding DNA: TGTGCCAGCAGCCCCAGGACAGGGGCGAGGGAGGGCTACACCTTC. The chain is built from TRBV7-8 and TRBJ1-2; 9 nucleotides match TRBD1. The V and J ends lost 5 bases and 8 bases, in that order; junction bases with no gene match: 12. Germline V gene lookup returns CDR1 SGHVS and CDR2 FQNEAQ. The CDR3 sequence is 15 residues long.

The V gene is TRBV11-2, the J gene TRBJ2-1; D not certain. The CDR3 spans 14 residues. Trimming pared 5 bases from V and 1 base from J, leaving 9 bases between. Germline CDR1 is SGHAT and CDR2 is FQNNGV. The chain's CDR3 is CASSKGSSYNEQFF. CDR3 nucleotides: TGTGCCAGCAGCAAAGGCTCGTCCTACAATGAGCAGTTCTTC.

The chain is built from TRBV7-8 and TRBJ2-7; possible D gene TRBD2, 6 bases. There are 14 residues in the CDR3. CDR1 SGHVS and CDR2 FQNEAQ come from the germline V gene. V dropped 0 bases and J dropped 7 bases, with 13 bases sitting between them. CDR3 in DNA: TGTGCCAGCAGCTTAGCCGTCGGGAGCGTAGAGCAGTACTTC. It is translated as CASSLAVGSVEQYF.

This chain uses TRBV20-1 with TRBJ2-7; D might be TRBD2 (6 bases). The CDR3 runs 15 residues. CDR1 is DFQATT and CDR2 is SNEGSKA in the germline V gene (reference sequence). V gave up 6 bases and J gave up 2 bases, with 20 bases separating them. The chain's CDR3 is CSASWDRDSAYEQYF. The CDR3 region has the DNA TGCAGTGCCAGTTGGGATCGGGACTCCGCCTACGAGCAGTACTTC.

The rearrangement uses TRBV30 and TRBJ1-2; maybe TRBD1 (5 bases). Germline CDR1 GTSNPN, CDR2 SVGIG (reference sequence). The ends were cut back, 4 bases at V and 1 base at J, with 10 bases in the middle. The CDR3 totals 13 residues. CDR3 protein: CAWNQGLNYGYTF. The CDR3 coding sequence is TGTGCCTGGAACCAGGGCCTTAACTATGGCTACACCTTC.

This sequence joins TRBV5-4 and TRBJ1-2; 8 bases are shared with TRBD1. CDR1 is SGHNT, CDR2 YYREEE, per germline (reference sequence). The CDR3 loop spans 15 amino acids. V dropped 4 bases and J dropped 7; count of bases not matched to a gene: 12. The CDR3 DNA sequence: TGTGCCAGCAGCGCGTACCCAGGGGGCTTCGGTGGCTACACCTTC. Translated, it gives CASSAYPGGFGGYTF.

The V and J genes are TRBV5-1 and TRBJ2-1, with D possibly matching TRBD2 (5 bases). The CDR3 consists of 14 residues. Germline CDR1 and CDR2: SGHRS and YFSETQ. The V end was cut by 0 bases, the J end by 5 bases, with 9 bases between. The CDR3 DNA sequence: TGCGCCAGCAGCTTGGGGGGAGAGGACAATGAGCAGTTCTTC. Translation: CASSLGGEDNEQFF.

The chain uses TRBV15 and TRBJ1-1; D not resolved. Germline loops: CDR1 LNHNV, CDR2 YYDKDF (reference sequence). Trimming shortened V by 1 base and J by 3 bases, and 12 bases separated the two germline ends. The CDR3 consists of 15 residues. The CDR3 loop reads CATSRGGGRDTEAFF. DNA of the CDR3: TGTGCCACCAGCAGAGGGGGAGGGAGGGACACTGAAGCTTTCTTT.

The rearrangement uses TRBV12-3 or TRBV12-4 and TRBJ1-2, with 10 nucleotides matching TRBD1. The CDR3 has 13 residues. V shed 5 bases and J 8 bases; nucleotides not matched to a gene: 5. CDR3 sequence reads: CASSGTGVEGYTF. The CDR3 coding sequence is TGTGCCAGCAGTGGGACAGGGGTGGAGGGCTACACCTTC.

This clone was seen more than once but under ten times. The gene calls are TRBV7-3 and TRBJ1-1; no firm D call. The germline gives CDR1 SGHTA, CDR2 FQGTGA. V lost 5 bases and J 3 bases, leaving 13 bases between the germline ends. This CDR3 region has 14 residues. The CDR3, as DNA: TGTGCCAGCAGCCTGACGGGCGCGGACACTGAAGCTTTCTTT. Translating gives CASSLTGADTEAFF.

CDR3 nucleotides: TGTGCCAGTAGTCCTTGGGGGTCTGGCTACACCTTC. Protein product: CASSPWGSGYTF. The J gene is TRBJ1-2, the V gene TRBV19; perhaps TRBD1 as D (5 bases). Deletions cut 5 bases from V and 7 bases from J, with 11 bases between. Germline values: CDR1 LNHDA, CDR2 SQIVND (reference sequence). This CDR3 region has 12 residues. The variable domain in full, with the rest retrieved from reference TRBV19 and TRBJ1-2, is DGGITQSPKYLFRKEGQNVTLSCEQNLNHDAMYWYRQDPGQGLRLIYYSQIVNDFQKGDIAEGYSVSREKKESFPLTVTSAQKNPTAFYLCASSPWGSGYTFGSGTRLTVV.

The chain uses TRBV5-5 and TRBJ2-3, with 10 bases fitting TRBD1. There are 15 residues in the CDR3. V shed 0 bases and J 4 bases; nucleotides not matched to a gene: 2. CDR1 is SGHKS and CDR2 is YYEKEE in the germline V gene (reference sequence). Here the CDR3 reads CASSLGQGAADTQYF. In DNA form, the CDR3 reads TGTGCCAGCAGCTTGGGACAGGGGGCCGCAGATACGCAGTATTTT.

The CDR3 here is CASSIRYSGSYEQYF. CDR3 coding DNA: TGTGCCAGTAGTATCCGCTACAGCGGAAGTTACGAGCAGTACTTC. The chain combines TRBV19 with TRBJ2-7; a possible D gene is TRBD2 (5 bases). Trimming left V 3 bases short and J 4 bases short, with 16 bases between. Looked up from germline, CDR1 is LNHDA and CDR2 is SQIVND (reference sequence). The CDR3 is made up of 15 amino acids.